This T cell receptor beta chain was sequenced in a study of blood T cell repertoires in COVID-19. Study at large: From the United States, Italy and Spain came samples of acute and convalescent COVID-19. PBMCs, B-cell-depleted T cells, or T cells were the source of the cDNA or gDNA that made up the material.

In the study's own analysis: Estimation of nucleated cell counts was performed using reference gene primer amplification. This table comes from immunoSEQ multiplex PCR, and its TCRdb copy is limited to in-frame clones, with some not included. V, J and clone size were drawn from that table, and D and trimming were deduced from the DNA. This sample has under 300,000 clones, with 65% to 90% found just once. Per the germline V gene, CDR1 is LNHDA and CDR2 is SQIVND (reference sequence). With V trimmed by 5 bases and J by 7 bases, 7 bases remained unmatched. The CDR3 runs to 15 residues. Input material: peripheral blood. This clonotype originated in a woman older than 75 with active or convalescent COVID-19. The chain is built from TRBV19 and TRBJ1-4; 10 nucleotides match TRBD1. CDR3 sequence reads: CASSPRTGGPEKLFF. The CDR3 DNA reads TGTGCCAGTAGTCCGCGGACAGGGGGACCTGAAAAACTGTTTTTT.